The present T cell receptor (beta chain) was sequenced within a study of cytomegalovirus exposure and HLA in healthy donors. Germline lookup yields CDR1 WNHNN and CDR2 SYGVQD (reference sequence). V gave up 6 bases and J gave up 3 bases; unmatched junction bases: 7. The length of the CDR3 is 16 residues. Researchers ran the PCR with 60 Vbeta and 13 Jbeta primers. Measured with immunoSEQ multiplex PCR; TCRdb has only the in-frame clones, and not every one. This table has roughly 100,000 clones, roughly 60% appearing once. About this clone itself: What it binds is unknown.

It was healthy bone marrow donors who served as donors. The study, taken as a whole, reports: Whilst most TCR sequences proved rare, a subset of public TCRs occurred across many donors.

Sample: PBMCs. The rearrangement links TRBV10-1 to TRBJ1-6, with 8 bases fitting TRBD1. This TCR came from a boy younger than 18 in good health and CMV-seropositive. CDR3 loop: CASSPGGQGYNSPLHF. The CDR3 bases are TGCGCCAGCAGCCCCGGCGGACAGGGCTATAATTCACCCCTCCACTTT.